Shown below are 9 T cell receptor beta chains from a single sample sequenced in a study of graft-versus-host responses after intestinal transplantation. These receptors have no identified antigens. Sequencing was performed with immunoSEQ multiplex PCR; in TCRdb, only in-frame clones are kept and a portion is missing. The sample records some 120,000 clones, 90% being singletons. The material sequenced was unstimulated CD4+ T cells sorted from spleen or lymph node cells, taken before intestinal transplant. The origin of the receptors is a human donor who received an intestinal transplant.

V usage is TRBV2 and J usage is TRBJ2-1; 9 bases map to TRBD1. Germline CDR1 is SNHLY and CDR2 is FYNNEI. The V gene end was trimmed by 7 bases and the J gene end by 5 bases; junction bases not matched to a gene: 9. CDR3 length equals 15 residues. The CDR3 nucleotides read TGTGCCAGCACGAAGGAGACAGGGGGTAACAATGAGCAGTTCTTC. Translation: CASTKETGGNNEQFF. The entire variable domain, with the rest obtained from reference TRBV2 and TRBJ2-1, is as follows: EPEVTQTPSHQVTQMGQEVILRCVPISNHLYFYWYRQILGQKVEFLVSFYNNEISEKSEIFDDQFSVERPDGSNFTLKIRSTKLEDSAMYFCASTKETGGNNEQFFGPGTRLTVL.

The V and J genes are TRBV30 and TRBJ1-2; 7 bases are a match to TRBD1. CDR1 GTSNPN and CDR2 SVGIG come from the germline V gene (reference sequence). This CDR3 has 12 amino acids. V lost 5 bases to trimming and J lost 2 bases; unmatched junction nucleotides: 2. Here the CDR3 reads CAWEDRNYGYTF. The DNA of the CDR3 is TGTGCCTGGGAGGACAGGAACTATGGCTACACCTTC.

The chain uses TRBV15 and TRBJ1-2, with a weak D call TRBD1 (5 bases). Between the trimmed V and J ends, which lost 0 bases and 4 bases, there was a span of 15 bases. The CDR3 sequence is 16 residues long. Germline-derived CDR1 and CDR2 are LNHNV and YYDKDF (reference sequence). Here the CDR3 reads CATSRDWDFGGYGYTF. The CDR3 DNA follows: TGTGCCACCAGCAGAGATTGGGATTTCGGGGGCTATGGCTACACCTTC.

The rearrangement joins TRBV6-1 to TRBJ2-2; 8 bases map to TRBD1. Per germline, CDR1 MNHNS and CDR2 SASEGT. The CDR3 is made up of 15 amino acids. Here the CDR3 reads CACGTGTGNTGELFF. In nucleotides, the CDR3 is TGTGCTTGTGGAACCGGGACAGGGAACACCGGGGAGCTGTTTTTT.

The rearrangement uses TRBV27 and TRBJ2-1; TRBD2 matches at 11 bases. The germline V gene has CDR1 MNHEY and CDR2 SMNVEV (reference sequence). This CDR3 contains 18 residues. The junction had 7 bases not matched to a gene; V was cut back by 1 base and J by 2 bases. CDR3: CASSLFRLAGGPYNEQFF. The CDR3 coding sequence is TGTGCCAGCAGTTTATTTCGCCTAGCGGGAGGTCCCTACAATGAGCAGTTCTTC.

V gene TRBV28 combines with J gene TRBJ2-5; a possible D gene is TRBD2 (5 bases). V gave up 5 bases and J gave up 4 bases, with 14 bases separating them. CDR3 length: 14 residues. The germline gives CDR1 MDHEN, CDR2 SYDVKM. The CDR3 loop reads CASSGTSKGETQYF. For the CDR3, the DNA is TGTGCCAGCAGTGGCACTAGTAAGGGAGAGACCCAGTACTTC.

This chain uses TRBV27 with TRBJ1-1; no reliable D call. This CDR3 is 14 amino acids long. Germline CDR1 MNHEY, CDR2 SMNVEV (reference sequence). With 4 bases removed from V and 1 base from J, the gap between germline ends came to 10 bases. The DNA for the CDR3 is TGTGCCAGCAGTTCTCTGGGGAGGAACACTGAAGCTTTCTTT. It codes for CASSSLGRNTEAFF.

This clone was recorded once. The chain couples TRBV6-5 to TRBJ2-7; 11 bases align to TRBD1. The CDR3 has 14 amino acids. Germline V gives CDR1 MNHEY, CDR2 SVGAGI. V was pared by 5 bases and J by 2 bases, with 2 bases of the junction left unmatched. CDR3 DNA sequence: TGTGCCAGCAGTCGGGGACAGGGGGCCTACGAGCAGTACTTC. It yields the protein CASSRGQGAYEQYF.

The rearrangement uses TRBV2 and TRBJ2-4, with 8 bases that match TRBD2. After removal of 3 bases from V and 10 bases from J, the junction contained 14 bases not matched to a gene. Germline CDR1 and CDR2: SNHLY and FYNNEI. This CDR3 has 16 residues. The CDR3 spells CASSDSGVAGLEIQYF. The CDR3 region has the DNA TGTGCCAGCAGTGACTCTGGGGTAGCGGGACTCGAAATTCAGTACTTC.